These 24 T cell receptor beta chains originate from one sample sequenced in a study of blood T cell repertoires in COVID-19. Clones were read by immunoSEQ multiplex PCR, and TCRdb kept only the in-frame ones, dropping some. The data show 150,000 to 250,000 clones, with approximately 84% seen just once and about 6.9% held by the top ten. The sequencing sample was made of peripheral blood. Source of these receptors: a human donor with acute or convalescent COVID-19. The donor label of this sample is uncertain.

V and J are TRBV27 and TRBJ2-6, with D possibly TRBD2 on 6 matching bases. The CDR3 sequence is 20 residues long. Germline V lookup: CDR1 MNHEY, CDR2 SMNVEV (reference sequence). Trimming shortened V by 1 base and J by 3 bases, and 22 bases separated the two germline ends. The CDR3 reads CASSLFPPGELRGGANVLTF. CDR3 coding DNA: TGTGCCAGCAGTTTATTCCCCCCGGGAGAACTAAGGGGTGGGGCCAACGTCCTGACTTTC.

The rearrangement uses TRBV6-4 and TRBJ2-2; D is unclear. This CDR3 has 14 amino acids. Germline loops: CDR1 MRHNA, CDR2 SNTAGT. V lost 4 bases and J 6 bases, leaving 12 bases between the germline ends. The CDR3 region is CASSVGVYAGELFF. The CDR3 coding sequence is TGTGCCAGCAGTGTCGGAGTCTACGCCGGGGAGCTGTTTTTT.

This clone was counted once. The chain joins TRBV6-6 to TRBJ1-1, with D maybe TRBD1 (6 bases). The CDR3 spans 14 residues. Trimming pared 0 bases from V and 5 bases from J, leaving 10 bases between. Looked up from germline, CDR1 is MNHNY and CDR2 is SVGAGI (reference sequence). The CDR3 region has the DNA TGTGCCAGCAGTTACTCGGGGGGGCTTACTGAAGCTTTCTTT. Encoded protein: CASSYSGGLTEAFF.

This chain uses TRBV9 with TRBJ2-5, with D possibly matching TRBD2 (6 bases). Per the germline V gene, CDR1 is SGDLS and CDR2 is YYNGEE. The V end was cut by 0 bases, the J end by 1 base, with 7 bases between. CDR3 length equals 14 residues. The CDR3 here is CASSVGRGQETQYF. In nucleotides, the CDR3 is TGTGCCAGCAGCGTAGGGAGGGGCCAAGAGACCCAGTACTTC.

The V and J genes are TRBV6-5 and TRBJ1-2; D remains unclear. Germline V lookup: CDR1 MNHEY, CDR2 SVGAGI. CDR3 length: 14 amino acids. Between the trimmed V and J ends, which lost 2 bases and 4 bases, there was a span of 11 bases. The chain's CDR3 is CASSYKSGIYGYTF. DNA of the CDR3: TGTGCCAGCAGTTACAAGTCTGGCATCTATGGCTACACCTTC.

The chain links TRBV6-5 to TRBJ2-7; D might be TRBD1 (6 bases). CDR1 is MNHEY, CDR2 SVGAGI, per germline. Trimming shortened V by 0 bases and J by 3 bases, and 9 bases separated the two germline ends. The CDR3 has 14 amino acids. Written as DNA, the CDR3 is TGTGCCAGCAGTTACTCGACAGGAGGCTACGAGCAGTACTTC. The encoded protein is CASSYSTGGYEQYF.

The chain joins TRBV2 to TRBJ1-2, with D tentatively TRBD1 (5 bases). Between the trimmed V and J ends, which lost 6 bases and 4 bases, there was a span of 9 bases. This CDR3 is 12 amino acids long. CDR1 and CDR2 (germline): SNHLY, FYNNEI. CDR3 protein: CASRDSIYGYTF. CDR3 nucleotides: TGTGCCAGCAGAGACAGTATCTATGGCTACACCTTC. The full variable domain, with the rest looked up from reference TRBV2 and TRBJ1-2, is EPEVTQTPSHQVTQMGQEVILRCVPISNHLYFYWYRQILGQKVEFLVSFYNNEISEKSEIFDDQFSVERPDGSNFTLKIRSTKLEDSAMYFCASRDSIYGYTFGSGTRLTVV.

The chain links TRBV5-4 to TRBJ2-3, with 15 bases identical to TRBD2. Germline V gene lookup returns CDR1 SGHNT and CDR2 YYREEE (reference sequence). J was trimmed by 6 bases and V by 3 bases; bases with no gene match: 5. The CDR3 extends over 16 amino acids. CDR3 residues: CASSSGLAGGWDTQYF. CDR3 nucleotide sequence: TGTGCCAGCAGCTCTGGACTAGCGGGAGGGTGGGATACGCAGTATTTT.

V and J are TRBV7-9 and TRBJ2-1; maybe TRBD2 (5 bases). The CDR3 totals 14 residues. V was cut by 2 bases and J by 9 bases, with 14 bases left in between. CDR1 and CDR2 (germline): SEHNR, FQNEAQ (reference sequence). The CDR3 protein is CASSLNFGVSEQFF. For the CDR3, the DNA is TGTGCCAGCAGCTTAAATTTCGGGGTGAGTGAGCAGTTCTTC.

This chain joins TRBV5-1 and TRBJ2-3, with D hard to call. Germline V CDR1 and CDR2: SGHRS, YFSETQ. Deletions cut 5 bases from V and 1 base from J, with 8 bases between. The CDR3 extends over 13 amino acids. Here the CDR3 reads CASSSPGTDTQYF. CDR3 sequence (DNA): TGCGCCAGCAGTTCACCGGGCACAGATACGCAGTATTTT.

The genes are TRBV7-6 and TRBJ1-1, with 10 nucleotides matching TRBD1. CDR1 is SGHVS, CDR2 FNYEAQ, per germline. The CDR3 is 14 residues long. Trimming at V came to 5 bases and at J to 6 bases, leaving 6 bases not matched to a gene. CDR3 in amino acids: CASSPDRGVSEAFF. The CDR3 DNA is TGTGCCAGCAGCCCGGACAGGGGGGTATCTGAAGCTTTCTTT.

The rearrangement uses TRBV7-2 and TRBJ2-1; 9 bases map to TRBD2. The CDR3 runs 15 residues. With V trimmed by 1 base and J by 8 bases, 6 bases remained unmatched. The germline V gene has CDR1 SGHTA and CDR2 FQGNSA. The CDR3 protein is CASSLGGRATDEQFF. The CDR3 nucleotides are TGTGCCAGCAGCTTAGGCGGGAGGGCTACCGATGAGCAGTTCTTC. Using reference TRBV7-2 and TRBJ2-1 for the parts outside the CDR3, the full variable domain is GAGVSQSPSNKVTEKGKDVELRCDPISGHTALYWYRQSLGQGLEFLIYFQGNSAPDKSGLPSDRFSAERTGGSVSTLTIQRTQQEDSAVYLCASSLGGRATDEQFFGPGTRLTVL.

This rearrangement joins TRBV11-2 to TRBJ2-1, with 14 bases lining up with TRBD2. CDR1 SGHAT and CDR2 FQNNGV come from the germline V gene. Germline trimming cut 0 bases from V and 3 bases from J; bases unmatched to any gene: 4. This CDR3 has 18 amino acids. CDR3 in amino acids: CASSLEGLAGAGYNEQFF. The CDR3 bases are TGTGCCAGCAGCTTAGAGGGACTAGCGGGAGCGGGCTACAATGAGCAGTTCTTC.

The chain recombines TRBV28 with TRBJ1-2, with 10 bases lining up with TRBD1. The V gene's germline CDR1 is MDHEN and CDR2 SYDVKM. The V and J ends lost 6 bases and 7 bases, in that order; junction bases with no gene match: 8. The CDR3 contains 14 residues. This CDR3 is CASRGTGVAAGYTF. CDR3 coding DNA: TGTGCCAGCAGGGGGACAGGGGTGGCTGCTGGCTACACCTTC.

The V gene is TRBV4-2, the J gene TRBJ2-7; 7 bases fit TRBD2. Germline CDR1 LGHNA, CDR2 YNFKEQ. The CDR3 has 16 residues. With V trimmed by 0 bases and J by 0 bases, 5 bases remained unmatched. The DNA of the CDR3 is TGTGCCAGCAGCCAAGACCCAGCGGGGTCCTCCTACGAGCAGTACTTC. The encoded protein is CASSQDPAGSSYEQYF.

The chain links TRBV9 to TRBJ1-6; possible D gene TRBD1, 5 bases. CDR3 length: 14 residues. Trimming cost V 4 bases and J 7 bases, with 12 bases left between them. Germline V gives CDR1 SGDLS, CDR2 YYNGEE. The CDR3 protein is CASSLDGGNSPLHF. The DNA of the CDR3 is TGTGCCAGCAGCCTGGACGGGGGGAATTCACCCCTCCACTTT.

This chain uses TRBV6-6 with TRBJ2-1; the match to TRBD2 covers 12 bases. The CDR3 loop spans 17 amino acids. Germline assignment: CDR1 MNHNY and CDR2 SVGAGI (reference sequence). J gave up 3 bases and V 5 bases, and 8 bases lay outside the gene matches. In DNA form, the CDR3 reads TGTGCCAGCAGTCGAACTAGCGGGAGGATAATCTACAATGAGCAGTTCTTC. It is translated as CASSRTSGRIIYNEQFF.

The chain combines TRBV7-9 with TRBJ1-1; unclear D gene. V shed 2 bases and J shed 5 bases, with 9 bases lying between them. The germline V gene encodes CDR1 SEHNR and CDR2 FQNEAQ (reference sequence). CDR3 length: 13 residues. The CDR3 sequence: CASSLWAQTEAFF. The CDR3 DNA sequence: TGTGCCAGCAGCTTATGGGCGCAAACTGAAGCTTTCTTT.

For this clone: An end of the junction differs from the germline gene, which may be a read error. V is TRBV4-1 and J is TRBJ1-2; D is possibly TRBD1 (5 bases). Germline CDR1 MGHRA, CDR2 YSYEKL. The CDR3 loop spans 15 amino acids. CDR3 protein: CASTQTAGGDYGYTF. CDR3 DNA: TGCGCCAGCACCCAAACCGCGGGGGGGGACTATGGCTACACCTTC.

In this sample, this clone turned up a few times. The genes are TRBV28 and TRBJ2-7; D ambiguous. Germline V gene data show CDR1 as MDHEN and CDR2 as SYDVKM. The CDR3 spans 12 residues. Trimming took off 2 bases at V and 3 bases at J, with 5 bases between the two ends. The CDR3, as DNA: TGTGCCAGCAGTTTAGGGCTCTACGAGCAGTACTTC. This encodes CASSLGLYEQYF.

This clone was seen only once. This chain links TRBV5-5 with TRBJ1-4, with a weak D call TRBD1 (5 bases). Trimming stripped 0 bases from V and 6 bases from J, with 9 bases between. CDR3 length equals 14 residues. Germline values: CDR1 SGHKS, CDR2 YYEKEE (reference sequence). CDR3 DNA: TGTGCCAGCAGCTTGGTGGGGCTAGATGAAAAACTGTTTTTT. Its translation is CASSLVGLDEKLFF.

This clone showed up just a few times. The genes are TRBV18 and TRBJ1-3, with TRBD1 matching 10 bases. The CDR3 covers 19 residues. From germline, CDR1 is KGHSH and CDR2 LQKENI. V was clipped by 1 base and J by 4 bases; unmatched bases: 13. In DNA form, the CDR3 reads TGTGCCAGCTCACCACTTACGGGACAGGGGCCCAAAGGAGGAAACACCATATATTTT. It yields the protein CASSPLTGQGPKGGNTIYF. Full variable domain (missing parts from reference TRBV18 and TRBJ1-3): NAGVMQNPRHLVRRRGQEARLRCSPMKGHSHVYWYRQLPEEGLKFMVYLQKENIIDESGMPKERFSAEFPKEGPSILRIQQVVRGDSAAYFCASSPLTGQGPKGGNTIYFGEGSWLTVV.

The gene calls are TRBV5-1 and TRBJ2-1; 12 bases are a match to TRBD2. With V trimmed by 4 bases and J by 6 bases, 2 bases remained unmatched. The CDR3 covers 14 residues. The V gene's germline CDR1 is SGHRS and CDR2 YFSETQ. The CDR3 sequence is CASSPTSGSNEQFF. The CDR3 DNA reads as TGCGCCAGCAGCCCGACTAGCGGGAGCAATGAGCAGTTCTTC.

V gene TRBV10-3 combines with J gene TRBJ1-2; TRBD1 might be the D (6 bases). CDR3 length: 16 amino acids. Germline V gene data show CDR1 as ENHRY and CDR2 as SYGVKD. Between the trimmed V and J ends, which lost 0 bases and 2 bases, there was a span of 13 bases. CDR3 in DNA: TGTGCCATCAGTGAGTCGTACGCTAGGGGGAACTATGGCTACACCTTC. Amino acid sequence: CAISESYARGNYGYTF.